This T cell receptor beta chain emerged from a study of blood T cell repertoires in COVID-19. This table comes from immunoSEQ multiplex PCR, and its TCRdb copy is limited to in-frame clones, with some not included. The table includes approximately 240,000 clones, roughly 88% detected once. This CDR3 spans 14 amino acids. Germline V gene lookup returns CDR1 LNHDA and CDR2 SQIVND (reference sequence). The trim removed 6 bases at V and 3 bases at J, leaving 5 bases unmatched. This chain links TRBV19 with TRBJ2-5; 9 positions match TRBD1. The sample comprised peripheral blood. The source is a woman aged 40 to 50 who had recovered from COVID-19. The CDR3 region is CASRDRGYEETQYF. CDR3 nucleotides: TGTGCCAGTAGGGACAGGGGATATGAAGAGACCCAGTACTTC.